This T cell receptor beta chain came from a study of T-cell reconstitution after alpha-beta-depleted transplantation in children. Germline-derived CDR1 and CDR2 are DFQATT and SNEGSKA (reference sequence). CDR3 size: 13 residues. Trimming took off 0 bases at V and 5 bases at J, with 10 bases between the two ends. A library of TCRbeta sequences, prepared with unique molecular identifiers, was generated. TCRdb fed the PCR reads into MiXCR, producing one record per CDR3 protein. The table includes hundreds of thousands of distinct CDR3 sequences, about an eighth detected once. The sample holds many counts of this clonotype. The antigen is undetermined. The study's findings and limits: Several hundred rapidly expanded clones from non-depleted graft cells reportedly supplied alpha-beta T cells about two months post-transplant. Diversity of TCRbeta at day 60 was high in some patients, arising from surviving recipient T cells and thymic progenitors. T cells produced anew were the main source of T-cell counts and diversity one year after transplant.

The source material was PBMCs, sampled before TCRalphabeta/CD19-depleted stem cell transplant. The chain links TRBV20-1 to TRBJ1-2; D perhaps matches TRBD1 (6 bases). This receptor was identified in a girl aged 2-15 years with congenital amegakaryocytic thrombocytopenia, due to receive a stem cell transplant. CDR3 sequence reads: CSARDLTGYGYTF. DNA for the CDR3: TGCAGTGCTAGAGATCTAACAGGGTATGGCTACACCTTC.